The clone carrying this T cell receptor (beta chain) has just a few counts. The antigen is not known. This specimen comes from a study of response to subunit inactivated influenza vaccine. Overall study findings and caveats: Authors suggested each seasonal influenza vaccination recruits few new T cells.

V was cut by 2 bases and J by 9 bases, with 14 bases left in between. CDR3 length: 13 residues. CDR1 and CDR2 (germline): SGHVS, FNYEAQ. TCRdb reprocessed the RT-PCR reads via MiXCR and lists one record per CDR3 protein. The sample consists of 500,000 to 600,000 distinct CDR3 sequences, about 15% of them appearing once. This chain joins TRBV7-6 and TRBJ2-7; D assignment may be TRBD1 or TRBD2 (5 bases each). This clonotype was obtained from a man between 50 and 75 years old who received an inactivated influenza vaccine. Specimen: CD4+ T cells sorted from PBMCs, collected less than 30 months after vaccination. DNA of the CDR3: TGTGCCAGCAGCTTAAGGCAGGGAGAATGGCAGTACTTC. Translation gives CASSLRQGEWQYF. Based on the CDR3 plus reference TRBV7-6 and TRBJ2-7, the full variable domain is GAGVSQSPRYKVTKRGQDVALRCDPISGHVSLYWYRQALGQGPEFLTYFNYEAQQDKSGLPNDRFSAERPEGSISTLTIQRTEQRDSAMYRCASSLRQGEWQYFGPGTRLTVT.